This T cell receptor beta chain emerged from a study of T-cell reconstitution after alpha-beta-depleted transplantation in children. This clonotype turned up a few times. Unique molecular identifiers featured in how the TCRbeta library was prepared. From the PCR reads, TCRdb called clonotypes with MiXCR, one entry per CDR3 protein. The sample records around 530,000 distinct CDR3 sequences, 32% being singletons. V lost 0 bases to trimming and J lost 7 bases, with 16 bases between them. The germline gives CDR1 SQVTM, CDR2 ANQGSEA. The CDR3 spans 14 residues. This receptor was obtained from a human donor who donated a stem cell graft to a child with aplastic anemia. Material: PBMCs from the stem cell graft donor, obtained from the stem cell graft. This chain links TRBV29-1 with TRBJ2-7; TRBD2 might be the D (6 bases). The CDR3 DNA reads as TGCAGCGTTGAAGATGGGGGGACTCCGGGGGAGCAGTACTTC. It translates to CSVEDGGTPGEQYF.